This passage covers 16 T cell receptor beta chains from one sample sequenced in a study of chemoradiotherapy in HPV16-positive cancers. The repertoire was sequenced with immunoSEQ multiplex PCR; TCRdb's copy has only in-frame clones and lacks some. Among tens of thousands of clones listed, roughly nine tenths were seen once. Sequencing used blood, obtained from a patient who underwent chemoradiotherapy. The receptor set was obtained from a human donor with HPV-associated anogenital cancer.

The J gene is TRBJ2-5, the V gene TRBV7-8, with 8 bases that match TRBD2. The CDR3 runs to 15 residues. With V trimmed by 1 base and J by 5 bases, 6 bases remained unmatched. Per the germline V gene, CDR1 is SGHVS and CDR2 is FQNEAQ. This CDR3 reads CASSLGFGGAETQYF. CDR3 bases: TGTGCCAGCAGCTTAGGTTTCGGGGGGGCGGAGACCCAGTACTTC. The full variable domain, its missing parts supplied by reference TRBV7-8 and TRBJ2-5, is GAGVSQSPRYKVAKRGQDVALRCDPISGHVSLFWYQQALGQGPEFLTYFQNEAQLDKSGLPSDRFFAERPEGSVSTLKIQRTQQEDSAVYLCASSLGFGGAETQYFGPGTRLLVL.

The genes are TRBV7-6 and TRBJ2-1; TRBD2 agrees at 8 bases. The CDR3 spans 17 residues. The J segment lost 0 bases and the V segment lost 2 bases, leaving 6 bases of the junction unmatched. Germline CDR1 reads SGHVS; CDR2 reads FNYEAQ. The CDR3: CASSLWGSGSSYNEQFF. CDR3 nucleotides: TGTGCCAGCAGCTTATGGGGAAGCGGGAGCTCCTACAATGAGCAGTTCTTC.

The rearrangement uses TRBV6-6 and TRBJ2-7; 10 nucleotides agree with TRBD1. V was pared by 4 bases and J by 6 bases, with 6 bases of the junction left unmatched. In germline, CDR1 is MNHNY, CDR2 SVGAGI (reference sequence). The CDR3 extends over 14 amino acids. CDR3 region: CASSSGTGASEQYF. The CDR3 coding sequence is TGTGCCAGCAGTTCCGGGACAGGGGCCTCCGAGCAGTACTTC.

This clone was seen only a few times. The chain joins TRBV19 to TRBJ2-2; D possibly uses TRBD1 or TRBD2 (5 bases each). CDR3 length: 12 amino acids. Germline assignment: CDR1 LNHDA and CDR2 SQIVND (reference sequence). V was pared by 11 bases and J by 2 bases, with 9 bases between. CDR3 residues: CAAGGNTGELFF. The CDR3 nucleotides are TGTGCCGCTGGGGGAAACACCGGGGAGCTGTTTTTT.

The genes are TRBV19 and TRBJ2-6; no clear D. This CDR3 region has 15 residues. V gave up 3 bases and J gave up 2 bases, with 8 bases separating them. Germline V gene sequence: CDR1 LNHDA, CDR2 SQIVND (reference sequence). CDR3: CASSMVRTGANVLTF. For the CDR3, the DNA is TGTGCCAGTAGTATGGTCAGGACTGGGGCCAACGTCCTGACTTTC.

The chain recombines TRBV5-4 with TRBJ1-2; possible D gene TRBD1, 5 bases. The CDR3 has 16 residues. Germline V gene sequence: CDR1 SGHNT, CDR2 YYREEE (reference sequence). V was cut by 0 bases and J by 8 bases, with 20 bases left in between. The CDR3 sequence: CASSLGVGMAGSGYTF. CDR3 bases: TGTGCCAGCAGCTTGGGGGTGGGTATGGCAGGGAGCGGCTACACCTTC.

The chain recombines TRBV7-6 with TRBJ2-1; TRBD2 matches at 8 bases. J gave up 5 bases and V 1 base, and 7 bases lay outside the gene matches. CDR3 size: 16 residues. Germline loops: CDR1 SGHVS, CDR2 FNYEAQ. CDR3 region: CASSLEASGRDNEQFF. The CDR3 DNA reads as TGTGCCAGCAGCTTAGAGGCTAGCGGGCGGGACAATGAGCAGTTCTTC.

The rearrangement uses TRBV5-5 and TRBJ1-4, with 8 bases fitting TRBD1. Germline values: CDR1 SGHKS, CDR2 YYEKEE (reference sequence). The CDR3 consists of 14 residues. V shed 5 bases and J 3 bases; nucleotides not matched to a gene: 3. The CDR3 loop is CASSSGGPNEKLFF. The CDR3 DNA follows: TGTGCCAGCAGTTCAGGGGGCCCTAATGAAAAACTGTTTTTT.

The gene calls are TRBV19 and TRBJ2-7; weak D call: TRBD2 (6 bases). Germline loops: CDR1 LNHDA, CDR2 SQIVND (reference sequence). The CDR3 runs 14 residues. The ends were cut back, 3 bases at V and 3 bases at J, with 12 bases in the middle. CDR3 protein: CASSMRNSGYEQYF. In nucleotides, the CDR3 is TGTGCCAGTAGTATGAGAAATAGCGGCTACGAGCAGTACTTC.

V gene TRBV2 combines with J gene TRBJ1-2; 7 bases agree with TRBD1. The CDR3 has 16 residues. Germline loops: CDR1 SNHLY, CDR2 FYNNEI. J was trimmed by 2 bases and V by 2 bases; bases with no gene match: 8. The CDR3 DNA is TGTGCCAGCAGTGAACGGGGGGACAGCCTAAACTATGGCTACACCTTC. This codes for CASSERGDSLNYGYTF.

The genes are TRBV5-1 and TRBJ1-2, with no clear D. Trimming left V 4 bases short and J 8 bases short, with 15 bases between. This CDR3 comprises 13 residues. Germline CDR1 SGHRS, CDR2 YFSETQ. In DNA form, the CDR3 reads TGCGCCAGCAGCCCGGACCAGGCCTGGGGCTACACCTTC. Translation gives CASSPDQAWGYTF. Variable domain in full (rest from reference TRBV5-1 and TRBJ1-2): KAGVTQTPRYLIKTRGQQVTLSCSPISGHRSVSWYQQTPGQGLQFLFEYFSETQRNKGNFPGRFSGRQFSNSRSEMNVSTLELGDSALYLCASSPDQAWGYTFGSGTRLTVV.

The V and J genes are TRBV27 and TRBJ2-5; possibly TRBD2 for D (5 bases). Trimming shortened V by 5 bases and J by 2 bases, and 15 bases separated the two germline ends. The CDR3 runs to 15 residues. Germline lookup yields CDR1 MNHEY and CDR2 SMNVEV (reference sequence). In nucleotides, the CDR3 is TGTGCCAGCAGTCTAACTCCGGGGTTACAAGAGACCCAGTACTTC. Protein product: CASSLTPGLQETQYF.

The gene calls are TRBV10-3 and TRBJ1-2; TRBD1 is a possible D gene (5 bases). The CDR3 spans 13 residues. The germline gives CDR1 ENHRY, CDR2 SYGVKD. Deletions cut 7 bases from V and 6 bases from J, with 15 bases between. The CDR3 DNA is TGTGCCATCACTCGGGACCTCTCTAATGGCTACACCTTC. Translated: CAITRDLSNGYTF.

The chain recombines TRBV10-3 with TRBJ1-2, with 7 bases lining up with TRBD1. Germline CDR1 is ENHRY and CDR2 is SYGVKD. CDR3 length: 15 residues. J lost 1 base, V lost 6 bases, and 8 bases had no gene match. The CDR3 loop reads CAIRTTGTLNYGYTF. The CDR3 DNA reads as TGTGCCATCAGGACGACAGGGACTCTTAACTATGGCTACACCTTC.

The table lists this clone with a count of one. In DNA form, the CDR3 reads TGTGCCAGCAGTTTATCGGGGGCGAGTAGACCCCTCCACTTT. This encodes CASSLSGASRPLHF. The chain uses TRBV27 and TRBJ1-6; a weak D match, TRBD1 (6 bases). The CDR3 spans 14 residues. Germline assignment: CDR1 MNHEY and CDR2 SMNVEV (reference sequence). V lost 0 bases, J lost 12 bases, and 12 bases lay in between.

The chain combines TRBV10-3 with TRBJ1-5; D might be TRBD1 (6 bases). CDR1 and CDR2 from the germline V gene are ENHRY and SYGVKD. This CDR3 spans 14 amino acids. The V end lost 6 bases, the J end lost 4 bases, and 13 bases lay between the germline ends. CDR3 residues: CAISDDRGNQPQHF. In DNA, the CDR3 is TGTGCCATCAGCGACGATAGGGGGAATCAGCCCCAGCATTTT.